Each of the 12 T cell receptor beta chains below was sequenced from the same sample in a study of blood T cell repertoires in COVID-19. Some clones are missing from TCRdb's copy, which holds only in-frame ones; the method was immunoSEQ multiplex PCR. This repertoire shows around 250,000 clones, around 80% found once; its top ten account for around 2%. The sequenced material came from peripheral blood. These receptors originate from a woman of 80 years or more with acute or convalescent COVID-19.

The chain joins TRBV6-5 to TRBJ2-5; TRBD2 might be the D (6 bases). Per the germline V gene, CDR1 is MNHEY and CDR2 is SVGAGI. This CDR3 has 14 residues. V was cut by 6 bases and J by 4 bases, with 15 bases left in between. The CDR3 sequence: CASSTGEFGETQYF. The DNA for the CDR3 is TGTGCCAGCAGCACGGGGGAGTTTGGAGAGACCCAGTACTTC.

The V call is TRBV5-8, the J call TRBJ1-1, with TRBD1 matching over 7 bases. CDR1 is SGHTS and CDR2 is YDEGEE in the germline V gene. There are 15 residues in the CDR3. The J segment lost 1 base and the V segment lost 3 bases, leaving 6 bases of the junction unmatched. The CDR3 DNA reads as TGTGCCAGCAGCTATTGGAGGGGGCAGAACACTGAAGCTTTCTTT. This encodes CASSYWRGQNTEAFF.

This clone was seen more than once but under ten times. CDR3 region: CASSLLDSAYEQYF. The CDR3 DNA reads TGTGCCAGCAGCTTGTTGGACTCCGCCTACGAGCAGTACTTC. J is TRBJ2-7 and V is TRBV11-2, with a possible D match to TRBD2 (5 bases). Germline V lookup: CDR1 SGHAT, CDR2 FQNNGV. The CDR3 length is 14 residues. Trimming pared 3 bases from V and 2 bases from J, leaving 11 bases between.

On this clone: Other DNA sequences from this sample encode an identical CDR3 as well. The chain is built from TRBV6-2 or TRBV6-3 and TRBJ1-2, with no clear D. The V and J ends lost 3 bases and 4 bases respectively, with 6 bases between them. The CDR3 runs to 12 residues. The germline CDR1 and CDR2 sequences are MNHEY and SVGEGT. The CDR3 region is CASSYSSYGYTF. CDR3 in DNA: TGTGCCAGCAGTTATTCGTCCTATGGCTACACCTTC.

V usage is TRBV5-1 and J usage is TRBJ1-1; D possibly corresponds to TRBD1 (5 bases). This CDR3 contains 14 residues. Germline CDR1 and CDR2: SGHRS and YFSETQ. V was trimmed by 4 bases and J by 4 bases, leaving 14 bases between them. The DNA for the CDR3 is TGCGCCAGCAGCGCCGTGGGGCCGGGCACTGAAGCTTTCTTT. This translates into CASSAVGPGTEAFF.

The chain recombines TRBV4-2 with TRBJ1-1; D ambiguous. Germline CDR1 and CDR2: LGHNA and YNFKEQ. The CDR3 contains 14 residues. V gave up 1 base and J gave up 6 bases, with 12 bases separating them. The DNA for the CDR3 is TGTGCCAGCAGCCAAGTGTCAGGTGAGCCTGAAGCTTTCTTT. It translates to CASSQVSGEPEAFF.

DNA for the CDR3: TGTGCCAGCAGTGGGCCCCCTGGCTATGGCTACACCTTC. This sequence encodes CASSGPPGYGYTF. J is TRBJ1-2 and V is TRBV2; D uncertain. Germline-derived CDR1 and CDR2 are SNHLY and FYNNEI. The V end lost 4 bases, the J end lost 4 bases, and 10 bases lay between the germline ends. CDR3 length: 13 amino acids.

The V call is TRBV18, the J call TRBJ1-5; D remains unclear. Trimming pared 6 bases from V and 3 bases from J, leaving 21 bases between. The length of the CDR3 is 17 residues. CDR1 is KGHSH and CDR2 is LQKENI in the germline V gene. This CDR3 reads CASSQYERLHSNQPQHF. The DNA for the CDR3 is TGTGCCAGCTCCCAATACGAAAGACTCCACTCCAATCAGCCCCAGCATTTT.

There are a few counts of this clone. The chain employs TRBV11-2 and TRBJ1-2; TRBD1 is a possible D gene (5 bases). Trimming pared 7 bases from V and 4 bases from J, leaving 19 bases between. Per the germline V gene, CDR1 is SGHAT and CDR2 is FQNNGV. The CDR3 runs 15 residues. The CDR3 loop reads CASNPGGRPIYGYTF. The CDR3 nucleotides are TGTGCCAGCAACCCGGGGGGACGGCCAATCTATGGCTACACCTTC.

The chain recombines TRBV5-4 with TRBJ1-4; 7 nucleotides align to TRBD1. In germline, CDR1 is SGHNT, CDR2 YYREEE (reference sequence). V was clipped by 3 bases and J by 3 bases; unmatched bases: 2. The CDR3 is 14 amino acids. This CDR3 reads CASSSGQANEKLFF. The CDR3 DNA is TGTGCCAGCAGCTCCGGACAGGCTAATGAAAAACTGTTTTTT.

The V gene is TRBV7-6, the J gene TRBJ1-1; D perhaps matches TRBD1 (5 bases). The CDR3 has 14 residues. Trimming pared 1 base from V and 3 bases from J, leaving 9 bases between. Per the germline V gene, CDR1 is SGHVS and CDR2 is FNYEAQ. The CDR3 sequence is CASSLGSGYTEAFF. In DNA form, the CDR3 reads TGTGCCAGCAGCTTAGGCTCAGGGTACACTGAAGCTTTCTTT.

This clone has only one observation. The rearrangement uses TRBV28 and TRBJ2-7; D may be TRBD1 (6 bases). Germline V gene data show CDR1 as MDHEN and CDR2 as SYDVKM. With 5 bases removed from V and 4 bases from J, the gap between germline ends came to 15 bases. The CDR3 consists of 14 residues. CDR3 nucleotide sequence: TGTGCCAGCAGTGGACAGATCCCGAAATACGAGCAGTACTTC. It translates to CASSGQIPKYEQYF.